The present entry profiles one TCR beta chain with its context. Its antigen is unknown. No base quality information exists; no much larger clone differs at one position. The 40 or so donors, aged about 6 to 100 years, were systemically healthy Caucasian individuals from Russia. Roughly 11 milliliters of peripheral blood were drawn from each donor into EDTA-treated Vacutainer tubes. Ficoll-Paque density-gradient centrifugation was used to isolate PBMCs, with at least 6.5 million per sample. Trizol reagent was used to extract total RNA from PBMCs, with at least 5.5 micrograms per sample. For every donor, an aliquot of PBMCs went through flow cytometry to measure the percentages of naive CD45RAhigh/CD27high T cells. These data come from a study of blood T cells in healthy people across ages (dated by TCRdb to between 2014 and 2017). Concerning the study at large: In model experiments, template switching captured about one uniquely barcoded TCR beta cDNA molecule for every two T cells. Age-related changes in TCR beta repertoire diversity were measured in the study by deep sequencing normalized with unique cDNA molecular identifiers. Using the same blood draw, the study looked at two additional independent replicas of 1 million unique cDNA reads for two donors, one aged 18 to 30 and the other aged 80 or older. The donors were divided into four age groups: young (average around 16 years), middle-aged (around 37), aged (approximately 62) and long-lived (about 79). To avoid experimental bias, donors of different ages were spread randomly across the sequencing lanes. The research as a whole found: The percentage of naive T cells measured by flow cytometry correlated strongly with observed TCR beta diversity. As age increased, observed TCR beta diversity per million T cells dropped in a roughly linear way, and a significant reduction was already evident by age about 40. Because donor CMV infection status was unknown, age-related changes in expanded clonotypes were potentially confounded. Bulk unsorted PBMC profiling prevented conclusive comparison of naive and antigen-experienced compartments. The long-lived group showed more naive CD4+ T cells, fewer expanded clones and increased TCR diversity than the aged group, suggesting age selection. Total diversity estimates from one million sequenced T cells were considered lower bounds and underestimates.

Receptors were amplified or captured by 5' RACE. The instrument given in TCRdb is Illumina HiSeq 2500. A second about 6 to 11 cycle PCR used a sample-barcoded 5' primer and a J-beta primer mix. Each TCR beta cDNA molecule received a unique molecular identifier from a template-switch 5' adaptor carrying 12 random nucleotides. Each sample yielded at least 3 million CDR3-containing paired-end reads. The Mint cDNA synthesis kit, primed by a TRBC-specific oligonucleotide, was used to synthesize first-strand cDNA from all RNA. Following uracil-DNA glycosylase treatment, all cDNA underwent a first 18-cycle PCR with the universal primers M1SS and BC2_uni_R. The source study handled its data this way. Normalization of each sample was performed by random selection of 1 million high-quality reads, each carrying a distinct molecular identifier. Reads with shared molecular identifiers were discarded instead of being binned into consensus sequences. CDR3 identification, clonotype clustering and error correction used MiTCR with a Q25 quality threshold and the strictest error-elimination algorithm. A nonparametric unseen species model using Euler transformation provided a lower-bound estimate of total TCR beta diversity. The public reads were run again by TCRdb, first through fastp at Q25 and then through MiXCR, and only productive beta chains were kept. Merged by CDR3 protein, the rows form single entries marked with the most common genes and DNA. The V and J calls and clone size are TCRdb's, not the authors'. The sample yields about 1,400,000 distinct CDR3 sequences; 45% to 70% were counted once. The ten largest clonotypes hold 6.5% to 8.5% of the sample.

Trimming at the junction amounts to 5 bases on V and 4 bases on J, and the germline ends lie 11 bases apart. According to the germline V gene, CDR1 reads SGHTA and CDR2 reads FQGNSA. The CDR3 goes from the cysteine to the phenylalanine over 13 residues. The sequence is cut down to CDR3 DNA, 39 bases in frame from base 1. The TCR comes from a man between 18 and 29 years old in good health. Here the chain combines TRBV7-2 and TRBJ1-2, with no reliable assignment of the D segment. Material: blood. The nucleotides are TGTGCCAGCAGCCGGCCTCCGCTCTATGGCTACACCTTC. Translation gives CASSRPPLYGYTF.